These 5 T cell receptor beta chains originate from one sample sequenced in a study of cytomegalovirus exposure and HLA in healthy donors. The PCR contained 60 Vbeta and 13 Jbeta primers. Only in-frame clones appear in the TCRdb table, and some are missing; sequencing was by immunoSEQ multiplex PCR. This table has 90,000 to 120,000 clones, less than 80% appearing once. Input material: PBMCs. The receptors originated from a man aged 25 to 45 in good health and CMV-seronegative.

This chain connects TRBV28 to TRBJ2-1; 7 positions match TRBD1. Trimming took 5 bases from V and 2 from J; bases not matched to a gene: 0. Germline CDR1 and CDR2: MDHEN and SYDVKM. The CDR3 contains 13 residues. CDR3 sequence reads: CASSGQAYNEQFF. The DNA of the CDR3 is TGTGCCAGCAGTGGACAGGCCTACAATGAGCAGTTCTTC.

V gene TRBV4-2 combines with J gene TRBJ2-3; TRBD1 is a possible D gene (6 bases). Deletions cut 4 bases from V and 3 bases from J, with 14 bases between. The CDR3 spans 15 residues. Looked up from germline, CDR1 is LGHNA and CDR2 is YNFKEQ. CDR3 amino acids: CASSLQGDGTDTQYF. The DNA of the CDR3 is TGTGCCAGCAGCCTACAGGGTGATGGGACAGATACGCAGTATTTT.

This clone is classed as medium-sized. The chain has TRBV6-6 and TRBJ1-1; unclear D gene. The CDR3 contains 13 residues. The ends were cut back, 11 bases at V and 5 bases at J, with 18 bases in the middle. The germline CDR1 and CDR2 sequences are MNHNY and SVGAGI (reference sequence). CDR3 residues: CAHEDSIGTEAFF. The CDR3 region has the DNA TGTGCCCACGAGGACTCTATTGGGACTGAAGCTTTCTTT.

The gene calls are TRBV15 and TRBJ2-5, with 8 bases aligning to TRBD2. The DNA end favors TRBJ2-7, so the J call may be wrong. This CDR3 spans 15 amino acids. Per the germline V gene, CDR1 is LNHNV and CDR2 is YYDKDF (reference sequence). CDR3 nucleotide sequence: TGTGCCACCAGCAGAGATACTAGCGGCACCTACGAGCAGTACTTC. Protein product: CATSRDTSGTYEQYF.

In nucleotides, the CDR3 is TGCAGTGCTAGGACTAGAGGGGAGCAGTTCTTC. The encoded protein is CSARTRGEQFF. The gene calls are TRBV20-1 and TRBJ2-1; tentatively, D is TRBD2 (6 bases). In germline, CDR1 is DFQATT, CDR2 SNEGSKA (reference sequence). This CDR3 is built from 11 residues. V was shortened by 3 bases and J by 10 bases, with 10 bases between the two germline ends.